Presented here are 28 T cell receptor beta chains from one specimen sequenced in a study of blood T cell repertoires in COVID-19. Repertoires were generated with immunoSEQ multiplex PCR, while TCRdb's copy carries only in-frame clones and drops some. The sample consists of over 150,000 clones, approximately 91% of them appearing once. Sequencing used peripheral blood. These receptors originate from a man aged 18 to 30 with COVID-19, enrolled during active disease.

The chain couples TRBV13 to TRBJ2-1, with a weak D call TRBD2 (6 bases). CDR1 and CDR2 (germline): PRHDT, FYEKMQ (reference sequence). The CDR3 sequence is 15 residues long. V shed 0 bases and J shed 3 bases, with 9 bases lying between them. The CDR3 is CASSLGRDNYNEQFF. The CDR3 region has the DNA TGTGCCAGCAGCTTAGGGCGGGATAACTACAATGAGCAGTTCTTC.

The chain employs TRBV27 and TRBJ2-7; 7 bases fit TRBD1. The CDR3 runs to 15 residues. V shed 5 bases, J shed 0 bases, and the junction held 7 bases outside the gene matches. Germline assignment: CDR1 MNHEY and CDR2 SMNVEV (reference sequence). The DNA of the CDR3 is TGTGCCAGCAGTGCGACAGGGCTGGTCTCCTACGAGCAGTACTTC. It codes for CASSATGLVSYEQYF.

CDR3 sequence (DNA): TGTGCCAGCAGCTGGAATCCCGGAGTTGGAGAGCAGTACTTC. This gives the protein CASSWNPGVGEQYF. The chain carries TRBV7-2 and TRBJ2-7, with no clear D. With 4 bases removed from V and 7 bases from J, the gap between germline ends came to 17 bases. The CDR3 sequence is 14 residues long. Germline loops: CDR1 SGHTA, CDR2 FQGNSA.

This clone was observed once. The J gene is TRBJ2-7, the V gene TRBV5-6; 9 nucleotides line up with TRBD1. Germline V CDR1 and CDR2: SGHDT, YYEEEE. The CDR3 loop spans 14 amino acids. V trimming: 0 bases; J trimming: 4 bases; junction bases outside the gene matches: 2. As DNA, the CDR3 is TGTGCCAGCAGCTTGGGGGACAGGGTTTACGAGCAGTACTTC. Translating it yields CASSLGDRVYEQYF.

The chain uses TRBV4-3 and TRBJ2-7, with 12 bases that match TRBD2. The V and J ends lost 0 bases and 2 bases, in that order; junction bases with no gene match: 11. Per germline, CDR1 LGHNA and CDR2 YSLEER. The CDR3 length is 19 residues. This CDR3 is CASSQDGVLAGGDPYEQYF. In nucleotides, the CDR3 is TGCGCCAGCAGCCAAGATGGGGTTCTAGCGGGAGGGGACCCCTACGAGCAGTACTTC.

This rearrangement joins TRBV4-3 to TRBJ1-1; TRBD1 matches 8 bases. Looked up from germline, CDR1 is LGHNA and CDR2 is YSLEER. V lost 0 bases, J lost 0 bases, and 9 bases stayed unmatched. This CDR3 region has 18 residues. DNA of the CDR3: TGCGCCAGCAGCCAAGATTTGGCCAGGGGGCTGTTGAACACTGAAGCTTTCTTT. It is translated as CASSQDLARGLLNTEAFF.

For the CDR3, the DNA is TGTGCCAGCAGCTCCTTGAGGGGGACGAACACCGGGGAGCTGTTTTTT. Translation: CASSSLRGTNTGELFF. V and J are TRBV11-2 and TRBJ2-2; tentatively, D is TRBD1 (6 bases). This CDR3 comprises 16 residues. The germline CDR1 and CDR2 sequences are SGHAT and FQNNGV. Trimming pared 4 bases from V and 0 bases from J, leaving 12 bases between.

The genes are TRBV6-1 and TRBJ1-3; 7 nucleotides align to TRBD1. This CDR3 comprises 15 residues. Germline trimming cut 3 bases from V and 2 bases from J; bases unmatched to any gene: 4. The germline V gene has CDR1 MNHNS and CDR2 SASEGT. CDR3 amino acids: CASSDTDRAGNTIYF. CDR3 nucleotides: TGTGCCAGCAGTGATACCGACAGGGCTGGAAACACCATATATTTT.

This chain links TRBV5-1 with TRBJ2-1, with 7 nucleotides matching TRBD2. This CDR3 spans 16 amino acids. Germline trimming cut 1 base from V and 0 bases from J; bases unmatched to any gene: 4. Germline CDR1 and CDR2: SGHRS and YFSETQ. The CDR3 loop is CASSLLGGSSYNEQFF. Here the CDR3 DNA reads TGCGCCAGCAGCTTGTTAGGCGGGAGCTCCTACAATGAGCAGTTCTTC. The entire variable domain, with the rest obtained from reference TRBV5-1 and TRBJ2-1, is as follows: KAGVTQTPRYLIKTRGQQVTLSCSPISGHRSVSWYQQTPGQGLQFLFEYFSETQRNKGNFPGRFSGRQFSNSRSEMNVSTLELGDSALYLCASSLLGGSSYNEQFFGPGTRLTVL.

This chain uses TRBV4-3 with TRBJ2-3; TRBD2 matches 13 bases. Per the germline V gene, CDR1 is LGHNA and CDR2 is YSLEER. CDR3 length: 17 amino acids. V lost 5 bases, J lost 4 bases, and 9 bases stayed unmatched. The DNA of the CDR3 is TGCGCCAGCAGCTCGCGGACTAGCGGGAGAGGGGCAGATACGCAGTATTTT. Amino acid sequence: CASSSRTSGRGADTQYF.

V usage is TRBV2 and J usage is TRBJ2-1; tentative D call: TRBD1 (6 bases). Trimming cost V 1 base and J 7 bases, with 14 bases left between them. The CDR3 runs to 15 residues. CDR1 and CDR2 (germline): SNHLY, FYNNEI. CDR3 region: CASSEGHRDGNEQFF. The CDR3 region has the DNA TGTGCCAGCAGTGAAGGGCACAGGGATGGGAATGAGCAGTTCTTC.

The rearrangement joins TRBV19 to TRBJ1-6, with 10 bases matching TRBD1. Per the germline V gene, CDR1 is LNHDA and CDR2 is SQIVND (reference sequence). This CDR3 spans 15 amino acids. V lost 9 bases to trimming and J lost 4 bases; unmatched junction nucleotides: 6. CDR3 residues: CASGQGDIYNSPLHF. DNA for the CDR3: TGTGCCAGCGGACAGGGGGATATATATAATTCACCCCTCCACTTT.

The rearrangement joins TRBV7-2 to TRBJ2-5, with 7 positions matching TRBD2. The J segment lost 4 bases and the V segment lost 4 bases, leaving 6 bases of the junction unmatched. The CDR3 runs to 14 residues. In germline, CDR1 is SGHTA, CDR2 FQGNSA. The CDR3 sequence: CASSSSGMRETQYF. The CDR3 DNA is TGTGCCAGCAGCTCAAGCGGGATGCGAGAGACCCAGTACTTC.

This chain joins TRBV24-1 and TRBJ1-3, with unresolved D. The germline CDR1 and CDR2 sequences are KGHDR and SFDVKD. This CDR3 has 15 residues. Trimming removed 4 bases from V and 0 bases from J, with 9 bases in between. The DNA for the CDR3 is TGTGCCACCAGTGACCCAGTAAACTCTGGAAACACCATATATTTT. Translated, it gives CATSDPVNSGNTIYF.

This clone is a singleton in its sample. The genes are TRBV9 and TRBJ1-1; 10 bases match TRBD1. The CDR3 has 15 amino acids. V lost 3 bases, J lost 5 bases, and 7 bases stayed unmatched. Germline V lookup: CDR1 SGDLS, CDR2 YYNGEE. CDR3 DNA sequence: TGTGCCAGCAGCGCCGGGGGACAGGGGAGGACTGAAGCTTTCTTT. Its protein product is CASSAGGQGRTEAFF.

This chain connects TRBV28 to TRBJ2-3; 8 bases agree with TRBD1. CDR3 length: 15 amino acids. Germline V gene data show CDR1 as MDHEN and CDR2 as SYDVKM. V gave up 5 bases and J gave up 7 bases; unmatched junction bases: 11. The CDR3 nucleotides are TGTGCCAGCAGTCTTCGGGACAGGTTCTTATATACGCAGTATTTT. It translates to CASSLRDRFLYTQYF. The full variable domain, rest sourced from reference TRBV28 and TRBJ2-3, is DVKVTQSSRYLVKRTGEKVFLECVQDMDHENMFWYRQDPGLGLRLIYFSYDVKMKEKGDIPEGYSVSREKKERFSLILESASTNQTSMYLCASSLRDRFLYTQYFGPGTRLTVL.

The chain couples TRBV28 to TRBJ2-3, with D perhaps TRBD2 (6 bases). Germline V gives CDR1 MDHEN, CDR2 SYDVKM. The CDR3 has 15 residues. The V gene lost 2 bases and the J gene lost 0 bases, with 9 bases spanning the gap. The CDR3 coding sequence is TGTGCCAGCAGTTTACGGGAGTGGAGCACAGATACGCAGTATTTT. Translating it yields CASSLREWSTDTQYF. The full variable domain, completed using reference TRBV28 and TRBJ2-3, is DVKVTQSSRYLVKRTGEKVFLECVQDMDHENMFWYRQDPGLGLRLIYFSYDVKMKEKGDIPEGYSVSREKKERFSLILESASTNQTSMYLCASSLREWSTDTQYFGPGTRLTVL.

This clone was counted between two and nine times. The rearrangement links TRBV15 to TRBJ1-6; D is unclear. The CDR3 is 13 residues long. Germline CDR1 is LNHNV and CDR2 is YYDKDF (reference sequence). The V and J ends lost 11 bases and 3 bases respectively, with 11 bases between them. The CDR3 bases are TGTGCCTCGAACCGGGACTATAATTCACCCCTCCACTTT. Amino acids: CASNRDYNSPLHF.

The J gene is TRBJ2-2, the V gene TRBV11-1; D is possibly TRBD1 (6 bases). CDR1 SGHAT and CDR2 FQDESV come from the germline V gene (reference sequence). The V end lost 10 bases, the J end lost 6 bases, and 15 bases lay between the germline ends. The CDR3 has 13 residues. The CDR3 nucleotides are TGTGCCATCCGGACAGCAAGCCCCGGGGAGCTGTTTTTT. This encodes CAIRTASPGELFF.

The chain employs TRBV28 and TRBJ2-5, with 9 bases aligning to TRBD1. V shed 2 bases, J shed 4 bases, and the junction held 11 bases outside the gene matches. The V gene's germline CDR1 is MDHEN and CDR2 SYDVKM. The CDR3 contains 17 residues. The CDR3 reads CASSLREYRGPGETQYF. In DNA, the CDR3 is TGTGCCAGCAGTTTAAGGGAATACAGGGGGCCTGGAGAGACCCAGTACTTC. Combining the CDR3 with reference TRBV28 and TRBJ2-5 gives the whole variable domain DVKVTQSSRYLVKRTGEKVFLECVQDMDHENMFWYRQDPGLGLRLIYFSYDVKMKEKGDIPEGYSVSREKKERFSLILESASTNQTSMYLCASSLREYRGPGETQYFGPGTRLLVL.

The chain joins TRBV9 to TRBJ2-7; 8 bases agree with TRBD1. CDR3 size: 14 residues. The ends lost 3 bases at V and 0 bases at J; junction bases unmatched: 2. Germline lookup yields CDR1 SGDLS and CDR2 YYNGEE. CDR3 nucleotides: TGTGCCAGCAGCGCTACAGGGGGCTCCTACGAGCAGTACTTC. It specifies CASSATGGSYEQYF.

The rearrangement joins TRBV28 to TRBJ1-1; TRBD1 agrees at 8 bases. Per germline, CDR1 MDHEN and CDR2 SYDVKM. The V and J ends lost 7 bases and 1 base, in that order; junction bases with no gene match: 2. The length of the CDR3 is 13 residues. DNA for the CDR3: TGTGCCAGCACTCAGGGGGCGAACACTGAAGCTTTCTTT. This translates into CASTQGANTEAFF.

The rearrangement uses TRBV29-1 and TRBJ2-1; 7 positions agree with TRBD1. The CDR3 covers 15 residues. Germline CDR1 and CDR2: SQVTM and ANQGSEA. The V and J ends lost 7 bases and 0 bases, in that order; junction bases with no gene match: 9. CDR3 bases: TGCAGCGCCACACAGGGGTTGGGCTCCTACAATGAGCAGTTCTTC. Protein sequence: CSATQGLGSYNEQFF.

This clone was observed a few times. The V gene is TRBV6-4, the J gene TRBJ2-2; no clear D gene. The V end was cut by 8 bases, the J end by 1 base, with 8 bases between. Per the germline V gene, CDR1 is MRHNA and CDR2 is SNTAGT. The length of the CDR3 is 13 residues. The CDR3 here is CASGSGNTGELFF. Written as DNA, the CDR3 is TGTGCCAGCGGCTCGGGGAACACCGGGGAGCTGTTTTTT.

The genes are TRBV7-9 and TRBJ1-1, with a weak D call TRBD1 (6 bases). Germline V lookup: CDR1 SEHNR, CDR2 FQNEAQ (reference sequence). The CDR3 is 16 residues long. The V end lost 1 base, the J end lost 5 bases, and 17 bases lay between the germline ends. The CDR3 DNA reads as TGTGCCAGCAGCTTAGTTGGCAGGGGACCGGGTACTGAAGCTTTCTTT. Translation: CASSLVGRGPGTEAFF.

The chain links TRBV11-2 to TRBJ2-3, with TRBD2 matching 14 bases. CDR3 length: 16 amino acids. The ends lost 6 bases at V and 1 base at J; junction bases unmatched: 3. The germline V gene encodes CDR1 SGHAT and CDR2 FQNNGV. CDR3 sequence reads: CASRGLAGARTDTQYF. The CDR3 region has the DNA TGTGCCAGCAGGGGACTAGCGGGAGCCCGCACAGATACGCAGTATTTT.

The chain joins TRBV2 to TRBJ1-2, with TRBD1 identical over 12 bases. This CDR3 has 16 amino acids. The trim removed 3 bases at V and 5 bases at J, leaving 7 bases unmatched. CDR1 is SNHLY, CDR2 FYNNEI, per germline. CDR3 nucleotides: TGTGCCAGCAGTGAGAGGGGACAGGGGGCTAGGTATGGCTACACCTTC. Protein: CASSERGQGARYGYTF.

The rearrangement links TRBV9 to TRBJ2-2; unclear D gene. Germline CDR1 and CDR2: SGDLS and YYNGEE. V was cut by 4 bases and J by 6 bases, with 13 bases left in between. The CDR3 has 14 amino acids. The CDR3 region has the DNA TGTGCCAGCAGCTCTAGTTCGGGTCCCGGGGAGCTGTTTTTT. It codes for CASSSSSGPGELFF.